This TCR beta chain was identified in a study of OX40 agonist ivuxolimab in advanced cancers. Study overall: Dose-escalation patients were diagnosed with hepatocellular carcinoma, melanoma, renal cell cancer or head and neck cancer.

This CDR3 contains 14 residues. The V end was cut by 0 bases, the J end by 0 bases, with 5 bases between. Germline V gene lookup returns CDR1 SGHRS and CDR2 YFSETQ. Findings and limits, study-wide: CD8+ T cells were the subset that, on average, had more expanded clones than CD4+. Patients who responded partially at 0.1-3.0 mg/kg showed clonal expansion ranking among the lowest.

Patients were excluded for autoimmune disease history or systemic immunosuppression. Measured with immunoSEQ multiplex PCR; TCRdb has only the in-frame clones, and not every one. This table has 100,000 or so clones, about 93% appearing once. A note on this clone: What it binds is unknown. Other DNA sequences from this sample encode an identical CDR3 as well.

The input for sequencing was CD4+ or CD8+ T cells sorted from blood, taken in a trial of the OX40 agonist ivuxolimab. The TCR sequence derives from an adult with an advanced solid tumor such as melanoma, head and neck, liver or kidney cancer. The chain joins TRBV5-1 to TRBJ2-3, with unresolved D. This CDR3 reads CASSLDSSTDTQYF. The CDR3 DNA is TGCGCCAGCAGCTTGGACTCAAGCACAGATACGCAGTATTTT.